The present TCR beta chain was sequenced within a study of blood T cell repertoires in COVID-19 (dated by TCRdb to the early 2020s). With respect to the entire study: Samples covering the acute and convalescent phases of COVID-19 were provided by collaborators in the United States, Italy and Spain. The material from the prospective study consisted of cDNA or gDNA derived from T cells, B-cell-depleted T cells, or PBMCs. A de-identified subject ID, COVID-19 status, age in years and sex were almost always included in the sample metadata. The repertoires were released in a freely available public database intended as a resource for research on the immune response to SARS-CoV-2. Deeply sampled blood TCRbeta repertoires from subjects exposed to, actively infected with, or recovered from COVID-19 were included in the dataset. Samples came from the ongoing ImmuneRACE study (first 160 participants) plus 1,254 subjects from 6 global collaborators. Where available, HLA class I and class II types were obtained from metadata supplied by the sample provider rather than from assay-based typing. What the research found in general, with its limitations: The amount of clinical and demographic metadata varied by source and participant and was provided uncurated.

With regard to this clone: There is no known antigen for this receptor. Base quality data are lacking; no much larger clone is found one base away.

V and J are trimmed by 4 bases and 7 bases, and the gene matches miss 9 bases of the junction. CDR1 and CDR2 were assigned from the germline V gene as LGHNT and FRNRAP. The CDR3 measures 15 amino acids from cysteine to phenylalanine. Solely the CDR3 DNA is kept, with 45 bases framed from the first base. In Seattle, one collaborating source enrolled patients while the infection was active and tracked those patients longitudinally over the course of disease. The collaborating institutions used their own protocols to collect whole blood in K2EDTA tubes. For TCRbeta analysis, collaborators shipped samples in one of three forms: frozen whole blood, isolated PBMCs, or DNA extracted from either of those sample types. TCRbeta CDR3 regions were amplified from genomic DNA by means of the immunoSEQ Assay, a bias-controlled multiplex PCR. The paper's data handling went like this. Within the assay, amplification of reference gene primers was used to estimate how many nucleated cells each sample contained. To quantify the absolute abundance of each unique TCRbeta CDR3 rearrangement, sequence reads were collapsed and filtered. For each sample, productive Simpson clonality was calculated as the square root of Simpson's diversity index across productive rearrangements. Entries here come from immuneACCESS through TCRdb and include only in-frame sequences with V and J called. Some clones fail to appear in such tables; in the studies checked, an unresolved V gene covers under half of the shortfall, and the cause of the remainder is unknown. That table supplies the V and J calls and clone size; D and trimming were determined from the DNA. Present in this sample are 150,000 to 170,000 clones, approximately 81% of which were seen just once. The ten largest clones add up to roughly 8% of the sample.

This receptor was identified in a woman aged 55-75 years with COVID-19, enrolled during active disease. The V and J genes are TRBV12-5 and TRBJ1-4; the central 7 bases match TRBD1. Sequences were obtained from peripheral blood. The bases read TGTGCTAGTGGTTCGGGGACAGTGGGGGGTGAAAAACTGTTTTTT. Translated, this is CASGSGTVGGEKLFF.